One sample yielded the 2 T cell receptor beta chains listed below, sequenced in a study of identical twins. TCRdb reprocessed the 5' RACE reads via MiXCR and lists one record per CDR3 protein. The sample yields over 250,000 distinct CDR3 sequences, 8% to 9.5% seen once. This sample was also put to use in a study of yellow fever vaccine responses in identical twins.

Source material: CD8+ T cells sorted from blood. The receptors come from a young woman in good health.

This clonotype was detected many times. The V call is TRBV29-1, the J call TRBJ2-1, with D perhaps TRBD2 (5 bases). Germline V gene sequence: CDR1 SQVTM, CDR2 ANQGSEA. The CDR3 sequence is 12 residues long. V was cut by 3 bases and J by 10 bases, with 13 bases left in between. The CDR3 reads CSVDGGVWEQFF. DNA for the CDR3: TGCAGCGTTGACGGAGGAGTCTGGGAGCAGTTCTTC.

The chain carries TRBV4-1 and TRBJ2-7, with D hard to call. This CDR3 comprises 16 residues. The V gene's germline CDR1 is MGHRA and CDR2 YSYEKL. Trimming pared 1 base from V and 2 bases from J, leaving 15 bases between. The DNA for the CDR3 is TGCGCCAGCAGCCAAGTGTTAGACCAAAGTGCCTACGAGCAGTACTTC. It codes for CASSQVLDQSAYEQYF.